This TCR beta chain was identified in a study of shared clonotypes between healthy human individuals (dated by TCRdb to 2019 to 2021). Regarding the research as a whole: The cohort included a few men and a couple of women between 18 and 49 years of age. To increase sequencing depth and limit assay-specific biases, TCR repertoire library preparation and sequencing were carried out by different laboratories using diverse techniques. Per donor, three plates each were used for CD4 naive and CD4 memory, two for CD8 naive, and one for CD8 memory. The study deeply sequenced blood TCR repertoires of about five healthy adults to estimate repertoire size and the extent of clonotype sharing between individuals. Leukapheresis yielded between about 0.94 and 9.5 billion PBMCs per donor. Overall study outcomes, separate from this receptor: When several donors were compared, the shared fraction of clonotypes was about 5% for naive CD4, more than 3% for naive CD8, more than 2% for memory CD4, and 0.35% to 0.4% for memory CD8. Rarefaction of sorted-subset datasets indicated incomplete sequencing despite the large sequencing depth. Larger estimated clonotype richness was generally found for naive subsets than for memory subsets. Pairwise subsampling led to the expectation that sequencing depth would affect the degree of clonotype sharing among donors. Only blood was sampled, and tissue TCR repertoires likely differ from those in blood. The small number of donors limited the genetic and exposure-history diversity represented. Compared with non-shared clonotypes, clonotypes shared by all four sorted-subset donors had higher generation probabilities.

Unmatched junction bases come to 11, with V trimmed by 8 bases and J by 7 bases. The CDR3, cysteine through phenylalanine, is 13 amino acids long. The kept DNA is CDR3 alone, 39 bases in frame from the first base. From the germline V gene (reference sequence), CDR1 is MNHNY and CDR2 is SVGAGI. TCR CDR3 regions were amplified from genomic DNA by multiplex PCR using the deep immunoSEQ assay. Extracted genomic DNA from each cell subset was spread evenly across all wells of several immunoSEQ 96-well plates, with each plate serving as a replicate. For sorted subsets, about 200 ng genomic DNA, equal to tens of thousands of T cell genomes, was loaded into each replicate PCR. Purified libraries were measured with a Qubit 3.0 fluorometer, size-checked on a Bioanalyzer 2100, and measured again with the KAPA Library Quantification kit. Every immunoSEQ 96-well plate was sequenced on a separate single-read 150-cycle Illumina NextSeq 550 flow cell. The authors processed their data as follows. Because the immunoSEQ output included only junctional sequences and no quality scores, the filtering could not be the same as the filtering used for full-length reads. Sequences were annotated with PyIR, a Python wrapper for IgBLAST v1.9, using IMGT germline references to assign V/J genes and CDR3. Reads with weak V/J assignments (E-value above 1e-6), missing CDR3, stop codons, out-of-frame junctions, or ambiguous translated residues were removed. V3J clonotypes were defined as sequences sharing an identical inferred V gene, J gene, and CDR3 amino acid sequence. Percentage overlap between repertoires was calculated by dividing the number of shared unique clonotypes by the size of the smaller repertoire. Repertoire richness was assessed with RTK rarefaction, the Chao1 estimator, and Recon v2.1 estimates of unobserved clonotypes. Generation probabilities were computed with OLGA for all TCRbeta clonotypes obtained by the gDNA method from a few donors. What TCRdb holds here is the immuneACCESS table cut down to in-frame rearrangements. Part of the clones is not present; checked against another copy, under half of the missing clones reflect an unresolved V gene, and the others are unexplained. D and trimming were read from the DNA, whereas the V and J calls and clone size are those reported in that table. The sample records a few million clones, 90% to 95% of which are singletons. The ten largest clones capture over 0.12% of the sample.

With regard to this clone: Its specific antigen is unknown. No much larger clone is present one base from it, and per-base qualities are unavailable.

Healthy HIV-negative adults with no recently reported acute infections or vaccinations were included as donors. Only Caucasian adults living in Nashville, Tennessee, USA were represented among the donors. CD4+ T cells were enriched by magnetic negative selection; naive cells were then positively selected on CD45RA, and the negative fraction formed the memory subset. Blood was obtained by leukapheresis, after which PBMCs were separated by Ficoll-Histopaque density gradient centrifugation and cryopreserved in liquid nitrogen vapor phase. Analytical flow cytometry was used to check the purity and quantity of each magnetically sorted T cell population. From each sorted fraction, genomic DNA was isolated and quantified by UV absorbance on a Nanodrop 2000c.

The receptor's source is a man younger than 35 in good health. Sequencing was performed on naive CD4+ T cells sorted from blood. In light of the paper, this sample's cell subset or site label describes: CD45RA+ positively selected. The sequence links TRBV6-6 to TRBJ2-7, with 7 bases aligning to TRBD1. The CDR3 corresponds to CASVKAQGVEQYF. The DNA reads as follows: TGTGCCAGCGTAAAGGCCCAGGGGGTAGAGCAGTACTTC.